Each of the 18 T cell receptor beta chains below was sequenced from the same sample in a study of Ad26.COV2.S vaccination and SARS-CoV-2 variants. The treatment here: about 20 received Ad26.COV2.S at low or high dose, single or two shots; about 5 received placebo; per-sample allocation not given. Day 63 after the first vaccine or placebo injection was the time point for sampling. The repertoire was sequenced with immunoSEQ multiplex PCR; TCRdb's copy has only in-frame clones and lacks some. This sample yields over 300,000 clones, of which about four fifths are seen a single time; about 7.4% belongs to the top ten. The sample consisted of peripheral blood, taken in a trial of Ad26.COV2.S vaccine versus placebo. Receptors originate from a person between 18 and 65 years old who received the Ad26.COV2.S COVID-19 vaccine or a placebo.

The gene calls are TRBV19 and TRBJ2-3; D is possibly TRBD1 (5 bases). This CDR3 has 14 amino acids. Germline CDR1 is LNHDA and CDR2 is SQIVND (reference sequence). The V end lost 7 bases, the J end lost 6 bases, and 17 bases lay between the germline ends. This CDR3 is CASMGPGSFDTQYF. As DNA, the CDR3 is TGTGCCAGTATGGGGCCGGGTAGTTTTGATACGCAGTATTTT.

This clone was detected only once. The chain recombines TRBV6-5 with TRBJ2-7; D is ambiguous. The CDR3 loop spans 15 amino acids. V lost 6 bases and J lost 0, with 15 bases in between. Germline CDR1 and CDR2: MNHEY and SVGAGI. The CDR3 DNA follows: TGTGCCAGCAGCACTACGGGCCCCAGCTCCTACGAGCAGTACTTC. Amino acids: CASSTTGPSSYEQYF.

This chain uses TRBV4-3 with TRBJ1-2; D remains ambiguous. Germline CDR1 LGHNA, CDR2 YSLEER. The CDR3 sequence is 14 residues long. Trimming took off 0 bases at V and 0 bases at J, with 5 bases between the two ends. CDR3 region: CASSQDGPNYGYTF. In nucleotides, the CDR3 is TGCGCCAGCAGCCAAGATGGTCCTAACTATGGCTACACCTTC.

The gene calls are TRBV6-2 or TRBV6-3 and TRBJ1-6, with TRBD1 matching over 8 bases. V was clipped by 4 bases and J by 6 bases; unmatched bases: 8. CDR1 is MNHEY, CDR2 SVGEGT, per germline. The CDR3 runs 16 residues. For the CDR3, the DNA is TGTGCCAGCAGTTCCGTTGGACAGGGAGTTAATTCACCCCTCCACTTT. Its protein is CASSSVGQGVNSPLHF.

CDR3 sequence: CASSDLRKGRWDEQFF. Written as DNA, the CDR3 is TGTGCCAGCAGTGACCTTCGAAAGGGCCGATGGGACGAGCAGTTCTTC. The chain combines TRBV6-4 with TRBJ2-1; the D call may be TRBD1 or TRBD2 (5 bases each). The V gene's germline CDR1 is MRHNA and CDR2 SNTAGT. V lost 2 bases to trimming and J lost 10 bases, with 21 bases between them. The CDR3 loop spans 16 amino acids.

J is TRBJ2-1 and V is TRBV9; 10 bases are a match to TRBD1. Germline CDR1 is SGDLS and CDR2 is YYNGEE. CDR3 length: 16 amino acids. Unmatched junction bases numbered 4, after V lost 0 bases and J lost 4 bases. In DNA form, the CDR3 reads TGTGCCAGCAGCGTAGAGCCGGGACAGGGGTACAATGAGCAGTTCTTC. It specifies CASSVEPGQGYNEQFF.

This clone was picked up a small number of times. V gene TRBV5-4 combines with J gene TRBJ1-1, with 8 positions matching TRBD1. This CDR3 comprises 17 residues. Germline CDR1 is SGHNT and CDR2 is YYREEE (reference sequence). V shed 0 bases, J shed 4 bases, and the junction held 11 bases outside the gene matches. The CDR3: CASSLAGDRGLFTEAFF. The CDR3 DNA follows: TGTGCCAGCAGCTTGGCAGGTGACAGGGGACTTTTCACTGAAGCTTTCTTT.

This sequence joins TRBV29-1 and TRBJ1-1; unclear D gene. The V gene's germline CDR1 is SQVTM and CDR2 ANQGSEA. The CDR3 loop spans 15 amino acids. With 4 bases removed from V and 1 base from J, the gap between germline ends came to 16 bases. CDR3 in DNA: TGCAGCGTTGCCCGGGCCCCCCGAGGGAACACTGAAGCTTTCTTT. Amino acids: CSVARAPRGNTEAFF.

A single count supports this clone. This chain uses TRBV11-3 with TRBJ1-6; tentatively, D is TRBD1 (6 bases). The germline V and J ends were trimmed by 0 bases and 7 bases, with 13 bases remaining between them. Germline values: CDR1 SGHNT, CDR2 YENEEA. The CDR3 consists of 16 residues. The CDR3 nucleotides read TGTGCCAGCAGCTTAGACCGGGGGGGCCCAAATTCACCCCTCCACTTT. As protein: CASSLDRGGPNSPLHF.

This rearrangement joins TRBV11-2 to TRBJ2-1, with 13 nucleotides matching TRBD2. This CDR3 is built from 17 residues. The germline gives CDR1 SGHAT, CDR2 FQNNGV. Unmatched junction bases numbered 8, after V lost 5 bases and J lost 4 bases. The DNA of the CDR3 is TGTGCCAGCAGCCATTTACTAGCGGGGGGGCGGTACAATGAGCAGTTCTTC. Protein: CASSHLLAGGRYNEQFF.

This rearrangement joins TRBV9 to TRBJ2-7; the D call may be TRBD1 or TRBD2 (6 bases each). There are 15 residues in the CDR3. In germline, CDR1 is SGDLS, CDR2 YYNGEE. V was shortened by 3 bases and J by 0 bases, with 13 bases between the two germline ends. CDR3 region: CASSAGGSFSYEQYF. Here the CDR3 DNA reads TGTGCCAGCAGCGCCGGGGGCAGTTTCTCCTACGAGCAGTACTTC. Supplemented by reference TRBV9 and TRBJ2-7, the full variable domain reads DSGVTQTPKHLITATGQRVTLRCSPRSGDLSVYWYQQSLDQGLQFLIQYYNGEERAKGNILERFSAQQFPDLHSELNLSSLELGDSALYFCASSAGGSFSYEQYFGPGTRLTVT.

The chain links TRBV7-2 to TRBJ2-7, with D perhaps matching TRBD2 (5 bases). The ends were cut back, 6 bases at V and 0 bases at J, with 15 bases in the middle. Germline CDR1 SGHTA, CDR2 FQGNSA. This CDR3 comprises 15 residues. CDR3 coding DNA: TGTGCCAGCAGGCCTCGGCAGCGGCCCTCCTACGAGCAGTACTTC. It codes for CASRPRQRPSYEQYF.

This clone is a singleton in its sample. The rearrangement links TRBV9 to TRBJ2-1; D uncertain. The germline CDR1 and CDR2 sequences are SGDLS and YYNGEE. CDR3 length: 15 amino acids. Trimming removed 3 bases at V and 0 bases at J, with 10 bases between. The CDR3 nucleotides are TGTGCCAGCAGCGCTCGACATAGCTCCTACAATGAGCAGTTCTTC. Amino acid sequence: CASSARHSSYNEQFF.

This clone was recorded a few times. Other DNA sequences in the sample encode the same CDR3. The chain has TRBV5-4 and TRBJ2-7; TRBD1 is a possible D gene (6 bases). Germline values: CDR1 SGHNT, CDR2 YYREEE (reference sequence). There are 13 residues in the CDR3. V lost 2 bases and J lost 1, with 7 bases in between. The CDR3 DNA reads as TGTGCCAGCAGCTTCACAGGGTCCTACGAGCAGTACTTC. It translates to CASSFTGSYEQYF.

The chain combines TRBV5-1 with TRBJ1-5; 12 nucleotides agree with TRBD1. The CDR3 runs 17 residues. J lost 3 bases, V lost 4 bases, and 8 bases had no gene match. Germline CDR1 reads SGHRS; CDR2 reads YFSETQ. CDR3 DNA sequence: TGCGCCAGCAGCCCGGGGACAGGGGGCTTCTACAATCAGCCCCAGCATTTT. This gives the protein CASSPGTGGFYNQPQHF.

The chain links TRBV6-2 or TRBV6-3 to TRBJ2-2; D remains unclear. The CDR3 runs 16 residues. Germline V CDR1 and CDR2: MNHEY, SVGEGT. The V end was cut by 1 base, the J end by 0 bases, with 9 bases between. The CDR3 DNA sequence: TGTGCCAGCAGTTACTTGGTCCATGCGAACACCGGGGAGCTGTTTTTT. It translates to CASSYLVHANTGELFF.

This clone has a single count. This chain links TRBV2 with TRBJ2-5; D may be TRBD1 (6 bases). The CDR3 contains 13 residues. Per germline, CDR1 SNHLY and CDR2 FYNNEI. The V end was cut by 3 bases, the J end by 5 bases, with 10 bases between. The CDR3 region is CASSDGRGETQYF. CDR3 nucleotides: TGTGCCAGCAGTGACGGCAGGGGTGAGACCCAGTACTTC.

The J gene is TRBJ1-1, the V gene TRBV5-4, with no clear D. Trimming left V 4 bases short and J 5 bases short, with 12 bases between. The germline V gene encodes CDR1 SGHNT and CDR2 YYREEE (reference sequence). The CDR3 has 13 residues. The DNA of the CDR3 is TGTGCCAGCAGCCCCCCCGCGGGGACTGAAGCTTTCTTT. This encodes CASSPPAGTEAFF.